This T cell receptor (beta chain) was found in a study of cytomegalovirus exposure and HLA in healthy donors. Study-level background: Previous work identified 100 million or so unique TCR beta sequences from 150 million to 200 million T cells.

With 60 Vbeta and 13 Jbeta primers, the PCR was carried out. Profiling relied on immunoSEQ multiplex PCR, and the TCRdb table lists in-frame clones only, not all of them. The table lists about 130,000 clones, 80% of them singletons. Concerning this clone: Antigen unknown.

Study-wide results and limits: Only CMV serostatus was available as immune exposure information. As a later analysis showed, several of the most significant clusters appeared to be linked to common viral pathogens.

CDR3 length: 16 amino acids. In germline, CDR1 is SGDLS, CDR2 YYNGEE. Trimming took 3 bases from V and 5 from J; bases not matched to a gene: 12. Sequencing was done on a sample of PBMCs. The receptor was derived from a woman aged 40 to 50 in good health and CMV-seronegative. V gene TRBV9 combines with J gene TRBJ2-3, with 7 nucleotides matching TRBD1. CDR3 DNA: TGTGCCAGCAGCGGCAGGGGGACCCATCCCTTAGATACGCAGTATTTT. Translating gives CASSGRGTHPLDTQYF. Combining the CDR3 with reference TRBV9 and TRBJ2-3 gives the whole variable domain DSGVTQTPKHLITATGQRVTLRCSPRSGDLSVYWYQQSLDQGLQFLIQYYNGEERAKGNILERFSAQQFPDLHSELNLSSLELGDSALYFCASSGRGTHPLDTQYFGPGTRLTVL.